This TCR beta chain derives from a study of cytomegalovirus exposure and HLA in healthy donors. PCR employed 60 Vbeta and 13 Jbeta primers. Assay: immunoSEQ multiplex PCR; the TCRdb copy retains only in-frame clones and omits some. The repertoire holds 85,000 to 95,000 clones, with around 68% as singletons. CDR1 and CDR2 from the germline V gene are MRHNA and SNTAGT. The V and J ends lost 3 bases and 4 bases respectively, with 13 bases between them. This CDR3 region has 15 residues. The sequence derives from a man aged 25-40 years in good health and CMV-seropositive. Sequenced input: PBMCs. The chain has TRBV6-4 and TRBJ1-5, with D unclear. Written as DNA, the CDR3 is TGTGCCAGCAGTGAGTCGGCAGGCCGTAATCAGCCCCAGCATTTT. The encoded protein is CASSESAGRNQPQHF.